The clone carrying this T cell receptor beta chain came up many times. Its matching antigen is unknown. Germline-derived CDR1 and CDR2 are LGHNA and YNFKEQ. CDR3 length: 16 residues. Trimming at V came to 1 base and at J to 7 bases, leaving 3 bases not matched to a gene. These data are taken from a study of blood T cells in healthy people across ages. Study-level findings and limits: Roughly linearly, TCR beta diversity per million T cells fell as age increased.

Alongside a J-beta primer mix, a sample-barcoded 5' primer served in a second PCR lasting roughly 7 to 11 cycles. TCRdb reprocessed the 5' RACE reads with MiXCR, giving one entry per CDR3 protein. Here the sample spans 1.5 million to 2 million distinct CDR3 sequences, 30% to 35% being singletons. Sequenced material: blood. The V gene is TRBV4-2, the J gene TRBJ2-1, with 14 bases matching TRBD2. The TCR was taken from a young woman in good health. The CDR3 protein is CASSQGLAGGGNEQFF. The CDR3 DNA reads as TGTGCCAGCAGCCAAGGACTAGCGGGAGGGGGGAATGAGCAGTTCTTC.